These 3 T cell receptor beta chains came from one sample sequenced in a study of regulatory T cells in long-lasting Graves disease (dated by TCRdb to 2020 to 2023). Per the publication, the time point label means: newly diagnosed GD, antithyroid drugs for less than 3 months. RNA was extracted from PBMCs in TRIzol for both TCR sequencing and RNA sequencing. The method behind the library was multiplex PCR. The sequencer listed for this sample is Illumina HiSeq 4000. TCR beta libraries were built with iRepertoire HTBI primers and Arm-PCR amplification of CDR3 regions. TCRdb reworked the public reads: Q25 trimming with fastp, MiXCR clone assembly, productive beta chains retained. Rows with a matching CDR3 protein are joined into one entry that keeps the most common DNA and genes. The sample table lists approximately 400,000 distinct CDR3 sequences, around 15% of them with a count of one. The ten most abundant clones make up 22% of the sample.

The specimen comprised peripheral blood mononuclear cells (PBMCs), sampled at new diagnosis, from a patient treated with antithyroid drugs. The receptors shown here come from a female donor with Graves disease.

J is TRBJ2-3 and V is TRBV3-1; 8 bases fit TRBD2. V lost 4 bases and J lost 2; bases outside the gene matches: 11. The germline CDR1 and CDR2 sequences are LGHDT and YNNKEL (reference sequence). This CDR3 region has 17 residues. The CDR3 here is CASSRRLAPRSTDTQYF. For the CDR3, the DNA is TGTGCCAGCAGCCGGAGACTAGCGCCGCGATCCACAGATACGCAGTATTTT.

This clonotype was seen at least ten times. V is TRBV14 and J is TRBJ2-7; D is unclear. With 6 bases removed from V and 3 bases from J, the gap between germline ends came to 12 bases. Germline V lookup: CDR1 SGHDN, CDR2 FVKESK. The CDR3 has 13 residues. CDR3 protein: CASSNFQSYEQYF. The CDR3 DNA sequence: TGTGCCAGCAGTAACTTCCAGAGCTACGAGCAGTACTTC.

For this clonotype: With a much larger clone just one base away, this may be a read error. In nucleotides, the CDR3 is TGTGCCAGCAGTTACCCTACCGGACAGGGGTCGCAAGAGACCCAGTACTTC. Translating it yields CASSYPTGQGSQETQYF. The rearrangement links TRBV6-5 to TRBJ2-5, with 9 bases that match TRBD1. This CDR3 is 17 amino acids long. V shed 2 bases, J shed 2 bases, and the junction held 9 bases outside the gene matches. Germline V lookup: CDR1 MNHEY, CDR2 SVGAGI.